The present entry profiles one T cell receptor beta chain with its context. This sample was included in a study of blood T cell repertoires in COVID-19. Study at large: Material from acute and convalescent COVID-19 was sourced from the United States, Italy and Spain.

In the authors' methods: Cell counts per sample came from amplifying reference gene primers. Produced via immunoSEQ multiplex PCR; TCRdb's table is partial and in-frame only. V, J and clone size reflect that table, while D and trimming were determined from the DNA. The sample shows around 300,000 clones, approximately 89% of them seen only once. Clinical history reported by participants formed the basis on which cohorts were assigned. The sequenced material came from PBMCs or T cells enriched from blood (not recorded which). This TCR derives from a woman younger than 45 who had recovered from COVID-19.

The CDR3 DNA reads TGTGCCAGCTCCCCTAATTCACCGGGACTTTCATGGGGTGGCTACACCTTC. Amino acids: CASSPNSPGLSWGGYTF. The rearrangement uses TRBV2 and TRBJ1-2; D is possibly TRBD1 (5 bases). Germline V gene data show CDR1 as SNHLY and CDR2 as FYNNEI. The CDR3 consists of 17 residues. The ends were cut back, 8 bases at V and 7 bases at J, with 29 bases in the middle. Filled out from reference TRBV2 and TRBJ1-2, the complete variable domain reads EPEVTQTPSHQVTQMGQEVILRCVPISNHLYFYWYRQILGQKVEFLVSFYNNEISEKSEIFDDQFSVERPDGSNFTLKIRSTKLEDSAMYFCASSPNSPGLSWGGYTFGSGTRLTVV.